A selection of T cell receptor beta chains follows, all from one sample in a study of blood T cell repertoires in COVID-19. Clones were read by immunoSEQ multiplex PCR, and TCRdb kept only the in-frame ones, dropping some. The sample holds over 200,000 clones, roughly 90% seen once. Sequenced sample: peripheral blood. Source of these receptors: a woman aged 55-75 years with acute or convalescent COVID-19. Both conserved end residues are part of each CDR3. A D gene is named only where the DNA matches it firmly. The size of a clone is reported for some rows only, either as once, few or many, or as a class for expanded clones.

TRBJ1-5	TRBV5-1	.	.	TGCGCCAGCAGCTTGTCCGGGACAACTAATCAGCCCCAGCATTTT	CASSLSGTTNQPQHF
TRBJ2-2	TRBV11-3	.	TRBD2	TGTGCCAGCCGTCTAGCGGGTTCCACCGGGGAGCTGTTTTTT	CASRLAGSTGELFF
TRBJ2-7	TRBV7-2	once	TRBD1	TGTGCCAGCGGGGCGGGACAGGGGTACGAGCAGTACTTC	CASGAGQGYEQYF
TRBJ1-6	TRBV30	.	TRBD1	TGTGCCTGGAGTGTAACAGGGGGCGGGTCACCCCTCCACTTT	CAWSVTGGGSPLHF
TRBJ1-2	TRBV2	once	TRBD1	TGTGCCAGCAGTGATCGCGATAGACAGGGGGCAAGGGGCTACACCTTC	CASSDRDRQGARGYTF
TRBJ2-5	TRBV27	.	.	TGTGCCAGCAGTTTCGGGGGAAGGTACCAAGAGACCCAGTACTTC	CASSFGGRYQETQYF
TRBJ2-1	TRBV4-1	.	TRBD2	TGCGCCAGCAGACGGACTAGCGGGGGAGCAAATGAGCAGTTCTTC	CASRRTSGGANEQFF
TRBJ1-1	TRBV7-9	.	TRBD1	TGTGCCAGCAGCTACGGACAGGTCGAGAACACTGAAGCTTTCTTT	CASSYGQVENTEAFF
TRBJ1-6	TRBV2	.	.	TGTGCCAGCTCAGGGAATTCACCCCTCCACTTT	CASSGNSPLHF
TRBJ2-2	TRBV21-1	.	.	TGTGCCAGCAGCAAAAGGAGGTACAAGCGGGAGGACACCGGGGAGCTGTTTTTT	CASSKRRYKREDTGELFF
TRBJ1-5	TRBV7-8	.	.	TGTGCCAGCAGCTTAGTCGGCGGAACTAGCAATCAGCCCCAGCATTTT	CASSLVGGTSNQPQHF
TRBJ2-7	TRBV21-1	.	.	TGTGCCAGCAGCCCCCGTGATGCTAGCGGGAGCGAGCAGTACTTC	CASSPRDASGSEQYF
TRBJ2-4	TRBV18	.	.	TGTGCCAGCTCACCAAGTGATGCAGGGGGGAACATTCAGTACTTC	CASSPSDAGGNIQYF
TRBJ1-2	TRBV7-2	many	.	TGTGCCAGCAGTCCTCAAGGGGCGGGGGCGCGGGGCTACACCTTC	CASSPQGAGARGYTF
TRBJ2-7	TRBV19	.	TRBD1	TGTGCCAGTAGTATGGATGGGACAGGGCGAGAGCAGTACTTC	CASSMDGTGREQYF